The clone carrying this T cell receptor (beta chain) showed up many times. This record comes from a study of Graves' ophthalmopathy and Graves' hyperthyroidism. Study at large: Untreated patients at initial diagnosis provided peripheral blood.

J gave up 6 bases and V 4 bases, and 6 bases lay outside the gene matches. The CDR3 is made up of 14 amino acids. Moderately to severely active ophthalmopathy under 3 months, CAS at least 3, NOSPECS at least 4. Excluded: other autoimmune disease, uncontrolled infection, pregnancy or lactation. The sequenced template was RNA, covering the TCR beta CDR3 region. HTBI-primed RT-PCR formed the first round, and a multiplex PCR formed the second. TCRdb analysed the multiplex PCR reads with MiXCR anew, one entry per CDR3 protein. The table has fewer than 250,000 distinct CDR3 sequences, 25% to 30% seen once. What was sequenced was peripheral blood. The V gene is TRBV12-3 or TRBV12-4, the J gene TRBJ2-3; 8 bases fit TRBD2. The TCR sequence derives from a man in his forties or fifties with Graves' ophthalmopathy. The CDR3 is CASSSHSGADTQYF. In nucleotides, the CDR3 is TGTGCCAGCAGTTCCCATAGCGGGGCGGATACGCAGTATTTT.